This entry describes one T cell receptor beta chain. The sample holds other DNA sequences that translate to the same CDR3. The PCR used 60 V beta and 13 J beta primers. Assay: immunoSEQ multiplex PCR; the TCRdb copy retains only in-frame clones and omits some. The top ten clones hold 7% to 9.5% of a sample with fewer than 85,000 clones, 80% to 85% of them seen once. The sample originates from a study of glioma-infiltrating T cells after dendritic cell vaccination. As for the study in general: Autologous tumor lysate-pulsed dendritic cell vaccination was given between the early 2000s and the early 2010s.

The V segment lost 6 bases and the J segment 7 bases; nucleotides outside the gene matches: 13. Germline CDR1 and CDR2: LNHDA and SQIVND (reference sequence). This CDR3 is built from 15 residues. The sample consisted of blood, taken before dendritic cell vaccination. This clonotype originated in a human donor with glioblastoma. The chain recombines TRBV19 with TRBJ2-7; 9 nucleotides line up with TRBD2. CDR3 protein: CASSARLADYREQYF. CDR3 DNA sequence: TGTGCCAGTAGCGCTAGACTAGCGGACTATCGGGAGCAGTACTTC.